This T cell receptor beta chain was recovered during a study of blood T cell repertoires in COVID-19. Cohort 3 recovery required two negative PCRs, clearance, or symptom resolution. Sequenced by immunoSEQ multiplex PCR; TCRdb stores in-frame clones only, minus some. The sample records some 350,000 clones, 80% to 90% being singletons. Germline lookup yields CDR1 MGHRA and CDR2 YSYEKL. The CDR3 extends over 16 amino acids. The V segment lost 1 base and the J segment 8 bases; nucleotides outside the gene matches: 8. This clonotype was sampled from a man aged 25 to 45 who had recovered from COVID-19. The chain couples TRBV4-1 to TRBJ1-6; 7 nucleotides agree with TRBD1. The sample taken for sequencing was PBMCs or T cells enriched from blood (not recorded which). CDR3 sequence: CASSQGTGTEYSPLHF. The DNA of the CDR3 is TGCGCCAGCAGCCAAGGGACCGGGACAGAATATTCACCCCTCCACTTT.